This TCR beta chain was retrieved from a study of blood T cell repertoires in COVID-19 (dated by TCRdb to about 2020). Some background on the complete study: The collaborator samples originated in the United States, Italy and Spain and spanned the acute and convalescent phases of COVID-19. The repertoires were released in a freely available public database intended as a resource for research on the immune response to SARS-CoV-2. The samples were drawn from the first 160 participants of the ongoing ImmuneRACE study and from more than 1,000 subjects provided by 6 global collaborators. Deeply sampled blood TCRbeta repertoires from subjects exposed to, actively infected with, or recovered from COVID-19 were included in the dataset. Where available, HLA class I and class II types were taken from metadata supplied by the sample provider and were not determined by assay-based typing. Sample metadata almost always included a de-identified subject ID, COVID-19 status, age in years and sex. The material from the prospective study consisted of cDNA or gDNA derived from T cells, B-cell-depleted T cells, or PBMCs.

Counted from cysteine to phenylalanine, this CDR3 has 15 amino acids. Only the CDR3 DNA is retained, 45 bases long and in frame from the first base. CDR1 and CDR2 were assigned from the germline V gene as MDHEN and SYDVKM. Cut back by 10 bases and 5 bases, the V and J ends lie 23 bases apart. TCRbeta CDR3 regions were amplified from genomic DNA using the immunoSEQ Assay, a bias-controlled multiplex PCR. Regarding the original processing steps: Nucleated cell counts per sample were estimated from amplification of reference gene primers within the assay. To quantify the absolute abundance of each unique TCRbeta CDR3 rearrangement, sequence reads were collapsed and filtered. For each sample, productive Simpson clonality was calculated by taking the square root of Simpson's diversity index across productive rearrangements. Drawn from immuneACCESS, this table holds only the in-frame rearrangements with V and J called that TCRdb kept. Clones are partly lost; checked studies trace under half to an unresolved V gene and leave the rest unexplained. V, J and clone size are those of that table, while D and trimming were read from the DNA. For this sample there are approximately 270,000 clones; approximately 85% appear just once. The leading ten clones occupy 0.7% to 0.9% of the sample.

One collaborating source in Seattle enrolled patients while the patients were actively infected and followed the patients over time throughout the course of disease. Whole blood was collected in K2EDTA tubes by collaborating institutions according to the institutions' own protocols. For TCRbeta analysis, collaborators shipped samples in one of three forms: frozen whole blood, isolated PBMCs, or DNA extracted from either of those sample types. What the research found in general, with its limitations: How much clinical and demographic metadata was included differed by source and by participant, and the metadata was provided uncurated.

About this clone itself: Its antigen has not been determined. No much larger clone exists at a distance of one base, and base qualities are not known.

The clonotype comes from a human donor with COVID-19, enrolled during active disease. The donor label of this sample is uncertain. Sequenced: peripheral blood. Rearrangement joined TRBV28 to TRBJ1-2; a tentative D match to TRBD1 spans 5 bases. The DNA sequence follows: TGTGCCACTAGGGAGGGTGGCAGTTGGGGGTATGGCTACACCTTC. Translated, it reads CATREGGSWGYGYTF.